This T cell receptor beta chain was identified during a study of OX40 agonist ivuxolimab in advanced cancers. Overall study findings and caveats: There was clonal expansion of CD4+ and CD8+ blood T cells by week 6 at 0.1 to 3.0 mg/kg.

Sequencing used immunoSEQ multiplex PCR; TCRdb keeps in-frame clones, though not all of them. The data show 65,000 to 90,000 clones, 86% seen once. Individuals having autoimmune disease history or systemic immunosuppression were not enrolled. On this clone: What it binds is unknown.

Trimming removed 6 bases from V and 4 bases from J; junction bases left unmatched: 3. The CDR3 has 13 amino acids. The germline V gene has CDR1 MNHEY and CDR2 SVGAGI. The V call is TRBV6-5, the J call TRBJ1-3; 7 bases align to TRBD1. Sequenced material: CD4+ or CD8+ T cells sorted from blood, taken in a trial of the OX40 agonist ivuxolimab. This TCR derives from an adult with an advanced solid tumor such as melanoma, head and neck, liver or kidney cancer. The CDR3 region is CASSDRVGNTIYF. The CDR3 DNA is TGTGCCAGCAGCGACAGGGTCGGAAACACCATATATTTT.